Listed below are T cell receptor beta chains from one sample, sequenced in a study of blood T cell repertoires in COVID-19. The repertoire was sequenced with immunoSEQ multiplex PCR; TCRdb's copy has only in-frame clones and lacks some. The top ten hold about 10% of the sample, which has hundreds of thousands of clones, approximately 81% seen once. Sequenced: peripheral blood. All receptors derive from a woman of 80 years or more with acute or convalescent COVID-19. The CDR3 runs from the conserved cysteine through the conserved F or W. A D gene is named only where the DNA matches it firmly. The size entry is marked missing in some rows and otherwise reads once, few, many or a size class.

>NA|TRBJ1-5|NA|TRBV30
CAWSYSNQPQHF
TGTGCCTGGAGTTATAGCAATCAGCCCCAGCATTTT
>NA|TRBJ1-5|NA|TRBV18
CASSLQDNQPQHF
TGTGCCAGCTCACTACAGGACAATCAGCCCCAGCATTTT
>TRBD1|TRBJ1-2|few|TRBV24-1
CATSDGGSGTGEPFNYGYTF
TGTGCCACCAGTGATGGAGGGTCTGGGACAGGGGAACCATTTAACTATGGCTACACCTTC
>NA|TRBJ2-7|NA|TRBV5-1
CASSLVEGGEQYF
TGCGCCAGCAGCTTGGTGGAGGGAGGCGAGCAGTACTTC
>NA|TRBJ2-2|NA|TRBV3-1/TRBV3-2
CASSQGWQGATGELFF
TGTGCCAGCAGCCAAGGGTGGCAGGGCGCCACCGGGGAGCTGTTTTTT
>NA|TRBJ1-6|NA|TRBV7-2
CASSPMTGKDSPLHF
TGTGCCAGCAGCCCAATGACCGGGAAAGATTCACCCCTCCACTTT
>NA|TRBJ1-4|NA|TRBV19
CASSTHRISTTNEKLFF
TGTGCCAGTAGTACCCACAGGATCTCGACAACTAATGAAAAACTGTTTTTT
>NA|TRBJ1-1|NA|TRBV25-1
CASSESRAGLTEAFF
TGTGCCAGCAGTGAATCTCGGGCAGGGCTGACTGAAGCTTTCTTT
>NA|TRBJ1-3|NA|TRBV30
CAWSVHRGGNTIYF
TGTGCCTGGAGTGTTCATCGCGGCGGAAACACCATATATTTT
>NA|TRBJ2-2|NA|TRBV5-4
CASSLVAANTGELFF
TGTGCCAGCAGCTTGGTAGCGGCGAACACCGGGGAGCTGTTTTTT
>TRBD1|TRBJ1-2|NA|TRBV9
CASSVGTGEGYGYTF
TGTGCCAGCAGCGTCGGGACAGGGGAGGGCTATGGCTACACCTTC
>NA|TRBJ1-5|NA|TRBV18
CASSQTVNSNQPQHF
TGTGCCAGCTCACAGACAGTAAATAGCAATCAGCCCCAGCATTTT
>TRBD2|TRBJ2-3|NA|TRBV19
CASTGAGGLTDTQYF
TGTGCCAGTACCGGAGCGGGGGGGCTAACAGATACGCAGTATTTT
>NA|TRBJ1-2|few|TRBV21-1
CASSNWGGYGYTF
TGTGCCAGCAGCAACTGGGGAGGCTATGGCTACACCTTC
>NA|TRBJ2-2|NA|TRBV7-7
CASSLTETGELFF
TGTGCTAGCAGCCTGACGGAGACCGGGGAGCTGTTTTTT
>NA|TRBJ1-4|NA|TRBV6-5
CATHEAGYNEKLFF
TGTGCCACCCATGAGGCGGGGTATAATGAAAAACTGTTTTTT
>NA|TRBJ2-7|NA|TRBV19
CASSIGSGASYEQYF
TGTGCCAGTAGTATCGGATCAGGGGCCTCCTACGAGCAGTACTTC
>TRBD2|TRBJ2-7|few|TRBV7-2
CASSLVGAGGLYEQYF
TGTGCCAGCAGCTTAGTGGGCGCGGGGGGGCTCTACGAGCAGTACTTC
>TRBD1|TRBJ2-2|NA|TRBV14
CASSQTGGANTGELFF
TGTGCCAGCAGCCAAACAGGGGGCGCGAACACCGGGGAGCTGTTTTTT
>NA|TRBJ1-1|NA|TRBV4-3
CASSPTSGTNTEAFF
TGCGCCAGCAGCCCCACCTCCGGGACAAACACTGAAGCTTTCTTT
>NA|TRBJ2-3|NA|TRBV10-2
CASSVQGTSTDTQYF
TGCGCCAGCAGTGTACAGGGCACTAGCACAGATACGCAGTATTTT
>TRBD2|TRBJ2-7|NA|TRBV6-6
CASSYTSSGSNEQYF
TGTGCCAGCAGTTACACGTCTAGCGGGAGCAACGAGCAGTACTTC
>TRBD2|TRBJ2-7|NA|TRBV28
CASRSSGSSYEQYF
TGTGCCAGCAGGTCGAGCGGGAGCTCCTACGAGCAGTACTTC
>TRBD1|TRBJ2-7|NA|TRBV6-2/TRBV6-3
CASSRGQGTYEQYF
TGTGCCAGCAGTAGAGGACAGGGAACCTACGAGCAGTACTTC
>NA|TRBJ2-2|NA|TRBV14
CASSLRSRGTGELFF
TGTGCCAGCAGCCTGCGGAGCCGAGGCACCGGGGAGCTGTTTTTT
>NA|TRBJ2-7|NA|TRBV12-3/TRBV12-4
CASSYGQRYEQYF
TGTGCCAGCAGTTACGGACAGCGCTACGAGCAGTACTTC
>TRBD2|TRBJ2-1|NA|TRBV25-1
CASSPSSGRPPSYNEQFF
TGTGCCAGCAGCCCCAGTAGCGGGAGGCCACCCTCCTACAATGAGCAGTTCTTC
>NA|TRBJ2-7|NA|TRBV12-3/TRBV12-4
CASTQGNPYEQYF
TGTGCCAGCACCCAGGGTAATCCTTACGAGCAGTACTTC
>NA|TRBJ1-2|NA|TRBV7-2
CASSLVQVDYGYTF
TGTGCCAGCAGCTTAGTTCAGGTGGACTATGGCTACACCTTC
>TRBD1|TRBJ1-5|NA|TRBV24-1
CATGTGEVNQPQHF
TGTGCCACCGGTACAGGGGAGGTCAATCAGCCCCAGCATTTT
>TRBD1|TRBJ1-1|NA|TRBV27
CASSSTGRNTEAFF
TGTGCCAGCAGTTCGACAGGGAGGAACACTGAAGCTTTCTTT
>NA|TRBJ1-1|NA|TRBV7-2
CASSLTPRNTEAFF
TGTGCCAGCAGCTTAACACCACGGAACACTGAAGCTTTCTTT
>NA|TRBJ1-6|NA|TRBV30
CAWSVGKGSSYNSPLHF
TGTGCCTGGAGTGTCGGAAAAGGGAGCTCCTATAATTCACCCCTCCACTTT
>TRBD2|TRBJ2-1|NA|TRBV6-5
CASRPLAGGSNEQFF
TGTGCCAGCAGACCTCTAGCGGGGGGAAGCAATGAGCAGTTCTTC
>TRBD1|TRBJ1-1|NA|TRBV19
CASGDRGRVNTEAFF
TGTGCCAGTGGGGACAGGGGGCGCGTGAACACTGAAGCTTTCTTT
>TRBD2|TRBJ2-3|NA|TRBV12-5
CASGSRLADTDTQYF
TGTGCTAGTGGTTCGCGACTAGCGGACACAGATACGCAGTATTTT
>TRBD1|TRBJ1-4|NA|TRBV7-9
CASSDRTGHNEKLFF
TGTGCCAGCAGCGACCGGACAGGGCATAATGAAAAACTGTTTTTT
>NA|TRBJ2-2|NA|TRBV6-2/TRBV6-3
CASSTIGPTGELFF
TGTGCCAGCAGTACGATCGGTCCCACCGGGGAGCTGTTTTTT
>NA|TRBJ2-3|NA|TRBV7-2
CASSLAGGAQVADTQYF
TGTGCCAGCAGCTTAGCTGGGGGGGCCCAAGTGGCAGATACGCAGTATTTT
>TRBD1|TRBJ1-1|once|TRBV5-1
CASSSLTGGENTEAFF
TGCGCCAGCAGCTCCTTGACAGGGGGCGAGAACACTGAAGCTTTCTTT
>NA|TRBJ1-2|NA|TRBV10-3
CAISGSGEARSYTF
TGTGCCATCAGTGGTAGCGGAGAGGCGCGGAGCTACACCTTC
>NA|TRBJ2-2|NA|TRBV18
CASSGAWGDAGELFF
TGTGCCAGCTCAGGTGCCTGGGGAGATGCCGGGGAGCTGTTTTTT
>TRBD1|TRBJ2-5|NA|TRBV24-1
CATSDGRGRETQYF
TGTGCCACCAGTGATGGAAGGGGGCGAGAGACCCAGTACTTC
>NA|TRBJ2-7|NA|TRBV29-1
CSFDDEQYF
TGCAGCTTTGACGACGAGCAGTACTTC
>NA|TRBJ2-2|few|TRBV7-8
CASSHYTGELFF
TGTGCCAGCAGCCACTACACCGGGGAGCTGTTTTTT
>NA|TRBJ1-3|NA|TRBV6-5
CASQDGFSGNTIYF
TGTGCCAGCCAAGACGGGTTCTCTGGAAACACCATATATTTT
>NA|TRBJ2-5|NA|TRBV7-7
CASSLGGLTEETQYF
TGTGCTAGCAGCTTAGGGGGACTTACGGAAGAGACCCAGTACTTC
>NA|TRBJ1-1|NA|TRBV7-3
CASSLKGVTEAFF
TGTGCCAGCAGCTTAAAGGGGGTGACTGAAGCTTTCTTT
>NA|TRBJ2-5|once|TRBV19
CASSGVIGGAEETQYF
TGTGCCAGTAGTGGGGTGATTGGGGGCGCGGAAGAGACCCAGTACTTC
>TRBD1|TRBJ2-7|NA|TRBV5-1
CASSRDSSSYEQYF
TGCGCCAGCAGCCGGGACAGCAGCTCCTACGAGCAGTACTTC
>NA|TRBJ1-2|NA|TRBV6-5
CASSIDGISYGYTF
TGTGCCAGCAGCATTGACGGGATCAGCTATGGCTACACCTTC
>TRBD1|TRBJ2-3|NA|TRBV6-4
CASSGGTGRTDTQYF
TGTGCCAGCAGTGGGGGGACAGGGAGGACAGATACGCAGTATTTT
>TRBD2|TRBJ2-3|NA|TRBV10-3
CAISEPGLANTDTQYF
TGTGCCATCAGTGAACCGGGACTAGCGAACACAGATACGCAGTATTTT
>NA|TRBJ1-6|NA|TRBV7-8
CASTLGHTNNSPLHF
TGTGCCAGCACCTTAGGGCACACTAATAATTCACCCCTCCACTTT
>NA|TRBJ2-7|NA|TRBV28
CASSPQGPYEQYF
TGTGCCAGCAGTCCACAGGGACCCTACGAGCAGTACTTC
>NA|TRBJ1-1|NA|TRBV12-3/TRBV12-4
CASSLLRLGAFF
TGTGCCAGCAGTTTACTAAGACTTGGAGCTTTCTTT
>NA|TRBJ2-7|NA|TRBV11-2
CASSLDLDLRVYEQYF
TGTGCCAGCAGCTTAGATCTGGATTTGAGGGTTTACGAGCAGTACTTC
>NA|TRBJ1-4|NA|TRBV11-3
CASSPSPWRVTEKLFF
TGTGCCAGCAGCCCCTCGCCTTGGAGGGTGACTGAAAAACTGTTTTTT
>NA|TRBJ2-2|NA|TRBV11-3
CASSPRQNTGELFF
TGTGCCAGCAGCCCCCGACAGAACACCGGGGAGCTGTTTTTT